This TCR beta chain is from a study of identical twins. Overall study results and limits: Fewer insertions were carried by abundant cord blood beta clonotypes, but none was seen in memory repertoires. Twin pairs' shared out-of-frame alpha sequences were enriched in low generation probability. The study reached conclusions through statistical analysis that was cross-sectional, not following the same donors.

In the case of this clonotype: The antigen is unknown.

TCRdb reanalysed the 5' RACE reads using MiXCR and keeps one entry per CDR3 protein. The repertoire includes 1,800,000 or so distinct CDR3 sequences, around 33% of them detected once, and roughly 0.3% sits in the top ten. Trimming removed 1 base from V and 2 bases from J, with 6 bases in between. This CDR3 spans 14 amino acids. From germline, CDR1 is ENHRY and CDR2 SYGVKD. This receptor was taken from a newborn girl in good health. The chain joins TRBV10-3 to TRBJ1-5; D uncertain. The sequencing input was cord blood. The CDR3, as DNA: TGTGCCATCAGTGAGTTTAAGGGCAATCAGCCCCAGCATTTT. Amino acids: CAISEFKGNQPQHF.